This T cell receptor (beta chain) was recorded in a study of human T cells and chemical hapten exposure. Time point reported: patch test 2, 6 weeks after DPC sensitization. Treatment indicated: therapeutic diphenylcyclopropenone sensitization with weekly scalp DPC. In this sample, this clonotype turned up many times. CDR3 size: 15 residues. Trimming removed 6 bases at V and 0 bases at J, with 12 bases between. Germline CDR1 reads MRHNA; CDR2 reads SNTAGT. TCRdb re-called the RACE reads through MiXCR, storing one row per CDR3 protein. The sample has roughly 92,000 distinct CDR3 sequences, roughly an eighth seen once; the top ten hold 2.5% to 4%.

The receptor's source is a woman aged 40 to 50 with alopecia areata. Some clones in this sample may be carry-over from other donors' samples. Sequences were derived from whole blood, sampled in connection with sensitization to the hapten diphenylcyclopropenone (DPC). The V and J genes are TRBV6-4 and TRBJ2-1; D not certain. The CDR3 nucleotides are TGTGCCAGCAGCCCTCTCCTGAGCTCCTACAATGAGCAGTTCTTC. Translation gives CASSPLLSSYNEQFF.